This TCR beta chain was obtained from a study of control samples from healthy donors and cancer patients (dated by TCRdb to about 2020). The library relied on the immunoSEQ multiplex PCR assay. In its TCRdb copy, this immuneACCESS table keeps in-frame sequences only and misses some clones. Where compared with another copy, unresolved V genes explain less than half of these, and the others have no known cause. The sample data list roughly 130,000 clones, and about 88% of these were observed just once. Roughly 3.2% of the sample is taken by the ten largest. Trimming takes 3 bases from V and 5 bases from J, and the germline ends sit 8 bases apart. The CDR3 numbers 13 residues from cysteine through phenylalanine. This entry keeps only the CDR3 DNA: 39 bases, framed from base 1. From the germline V gene, CDR1 is SGHAT and CDR2 is FQNNGV. In the case of this clone: The antigen it recognizes is unknown. The input lacks base qualities; no much larger clone sits a single base away.

This sequence originates from a man aged 50 to 59 in good health. Sequencing used blood. The sequence links TRBV11-2 to TRBJ2-1; the D gene lacks a confident call. CDR3 loop: CASSLIADNEQFF. The sequenced DNA is TGTGCCAGCAGCTTGATAGCTGACAATGAGCAGTTCTTC. The CDR3 plus the reference TRBV11-2 and TRBJ2-1 genes for the other parts give the full variable domain: EAGVAQSPRYKIIEKRQSVAFWCNPISGHATLYWYQQILGQGPKLLIQFQNNGVVDDSQLPKDRFSAERLKGVDSTLKIQPAKLEDSAVYLCASSLIADNEQFFGPGTRLTVL.